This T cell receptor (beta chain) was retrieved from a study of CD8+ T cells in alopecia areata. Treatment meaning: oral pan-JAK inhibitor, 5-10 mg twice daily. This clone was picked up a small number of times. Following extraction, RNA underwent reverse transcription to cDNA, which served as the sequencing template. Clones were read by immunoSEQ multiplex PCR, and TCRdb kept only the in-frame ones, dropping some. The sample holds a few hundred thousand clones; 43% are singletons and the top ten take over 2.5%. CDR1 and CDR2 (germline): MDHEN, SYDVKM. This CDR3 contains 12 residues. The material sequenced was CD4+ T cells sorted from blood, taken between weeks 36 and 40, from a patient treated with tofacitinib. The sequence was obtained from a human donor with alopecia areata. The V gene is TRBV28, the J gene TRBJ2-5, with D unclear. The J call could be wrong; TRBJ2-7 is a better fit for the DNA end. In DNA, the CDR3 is TGTGCCAGCAGTTCTCTAGGCTACGAGCAGTACTTC. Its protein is CASSSLGYEQYF.